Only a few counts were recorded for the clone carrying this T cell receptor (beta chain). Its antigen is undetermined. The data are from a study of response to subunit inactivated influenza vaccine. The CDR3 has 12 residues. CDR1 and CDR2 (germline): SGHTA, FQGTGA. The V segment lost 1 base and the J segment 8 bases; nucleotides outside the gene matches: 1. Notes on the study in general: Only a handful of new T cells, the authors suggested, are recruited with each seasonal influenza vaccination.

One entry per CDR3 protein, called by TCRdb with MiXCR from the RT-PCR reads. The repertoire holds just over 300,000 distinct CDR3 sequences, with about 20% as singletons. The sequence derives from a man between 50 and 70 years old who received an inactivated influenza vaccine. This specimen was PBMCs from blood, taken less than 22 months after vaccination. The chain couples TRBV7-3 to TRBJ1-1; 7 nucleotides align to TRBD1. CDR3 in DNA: TGTGCCAGCAGCTTAAACAGGGGCGAAGCTTTCTTT. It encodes CASSLNRGEAFF.